The sequence of this TCR beta chain was determined in a study of technical replicates of blood from a handful of donors. The data were produced by immunoSEQ multiplex PCR, yet TCRdb's version contains in-frame clones alone and is incomplete. The data contain around 80,000 clones, roughly 98% of them singletons. This clonotype originated in a human donor in good health. Sample: T cells isolated from PBMCs.

This CDR3 is CASSDPYARGAFF. CDR3 in DNA: TGTGCCAGCAGTGACCCATACGCCAGAGGTGCTTTCTTT. The gene calls are TRBV25-1 and TRBJ1-1; no reliable D call. CDR3 size: 13 residues. V was pared by 3 bases and J by 11 bases, with 16 bases between. Germline V CDR1 and CDR2: MGHDK, SYGVNS.